The clone carrying this T cell receptor beta chain is labeled as large. The CDR3 contains 15 residues. Germline V gene data show CDR1 as WSHSY and CDR2 as SAAADI. With 3 bases removed from V and 2 bases from J, the gap between germline ends came to 14 bases. Full-length variable regions came from constant-region reverse primers plus semi-nested Nested Universal Primer A PCR. TCRdb reanalysed the 5' RACE reads using MiXCR and keeps one entry per CDR3 protein. The table includes roughly 5,900 distinct CDR3 sequences, about three quarters detected once. The genes are TRBV10-2 and TRBJ2-7, with D perhaps matching TRBD1 (7 bases). The specimen was memory CD4+ T cells sorted from a lymph node. Subset meaning: memory CD4+ T cells, CD4+CD45RO+CD25-. The TCR was taken from a female donor with breast cancer. Here the CDR3 DNA reads TGCGCCAGCAGTGATCGGCGGGACAGTACCTACGAGCAGTACTTC. It codes for CASSDRRDSTYEQYF.